This T cell receptor (beta chain) was profiled in a study of T cells in Graves' hyperthyroidism and ophthalmopathy. Hyperthyroidism patients were newly diagnosed, had disease duration under 2 months, and were aged 18 to 65 years. Using RNA transcripts as the source, TCR beta CDR3 regions were amplified. HTBI primers were employed in a first-round RT-PCR of the TCR CDR3. Each CDR3 protein is one row after TCRdb ran MiXCR on the multiplex PCR reads. The profile covers 800,000 or so distinct CDR3 sequences, with over 35% appearing a single time and around 10% taken by the ten largest. In its sample, this clonotype was seen once. The V gene end was trimmed by 1 base and the J gene end by 5 bases; junction bases not matched to a gene: 8. The CDR3 extends over 16 amino acids. Per germline, CDR1 ENHRY and CDR2 SYGVKD.

This chain links TRBV10-3 with TRBJ2-1; 7 bases agree with TRBD2. Material for sequencing was blood. The source is a man between 18 and 35 years old with Graves' hyperthyroidism. CDR3 bases: TGTGCCATCAGTGAGTTCTTGGGTCTAGCGGACAATGAGCAGTTCTTC. This encodes CAISEFLGLADNEQFF.